These 14 T cell receptor beta chains share one sample of origin, sequenced in a study of T-cell memory formation after mild COVID-19 (dated by TCRdb to the early 2020s). The library was generated by 5' RACE. Sequencing was performed on an Illumina NovaSeq 6000. TCRdb reran the public reads through fastp at Q25 and MiXCR, keeping productive beta chains. Each CDR3 protein gets just one entry, which takes the most common genes and DNA from the rows behind it. The sample data list 140,000 to 150,000 distinct CDR3 sequences, and over 6% of these were observed just once. Of the sample, under 2.5% is held by the ten largest clones. Sequencing was performed on PBMCs or a T cell subset sorted from them (not recorded which). The receptors derive from an adult woman who had mild COVID-19 (a few samples of this study predate the infection). The sample titles of this study are shuffled in the database, so cell type and time point are left out; the donor was told from shared clones.

J is TRBJ2-5 and V is TRBV15, with D uncertain. The J call could be wrong; TRBJ2-1 is a better fit for the DNA end. The CDR3 consists of 14 residues. Germline CDR1 LNHNV, CDR2 YYDKDF (reference sequence). Written as DNA, the CDR3 is TGTGCCACCAGCAGAGCGCCTGGGCGGAATGAGCAGTTCTTC. Translated: CATSRAPGRNEQFF.

This clonotype was detected a few times. The rearrangement uses TRBV7-3 and TRBJ2-5, with 8 bases aligning to TRBD1. CDR1 SGHTA and CDR2 FQGTGA come from the germline V gene. The CDR3 contains 13 residues. V was pared by 5 bases and J by 5 bases, with 4 bases of the junction left unmatched. The DNA for the CDR3 is TGTGCCAGCAGCAAACAGGGGGACGAGACCCAGTACTTC. This gives the protein CASSKQGDETQYF.

The chain links TRBV5-1 to TRBJ2-1, with TRBD2 matching 8 bases. Trimming removed 6 bases from V and 4 bases from J; junction bases left unmatched: 6. Germline V gene data show CDR1 as SGHRS and CDR2 as YFSETQ. The CDR3 totals 14 residues. The CDR3 spells CASNLAGQYNEQFF. The CDR3, as DNA: TGCGCCAGCAACTTAGCGGGGCAGTACAATGAGCAGTTCTTC.

The chain joins TRBV12-3 or TRBV12-4 to TRBJ2-7, with 9 nucleotides matching TRBD1. The CDR3 is made up of 15 amino acids. Trimming at V came to 3 bases and at J to 3 bases, leaving 6 bases not matched to a gene. The CDR3, as DNA: TGTGCCAGCAGTTTTGCGGACAGGGGACACTACGAGCAGTACTTC. This codes for CASSFADRGHYEQYF.

This clonotype has more than one count but fewer than ten. The chain links TRBV27 to TRBJ2-1; no clear D gene. The germline gives CDR1 MNHEY, CDR2 SMNVEV (reference sequence). The CDR3 contains 17 residues. V gave up 10 bases and J gave up 0 bases, with 22 bases separating them. CDR3 residues: CAIPAPRQRCSYNEQFF. CDR3 nucleotide sequence: TGTGCCATCCCAGCCCCCCGTCAGAGGTGCTCCTACAATGAGCAGTTCTTC.

This clonotype was seen only a few times. This chain links TRBV5-1 with TRBJ2-5; TRBD1 aligns across 7 bases. Germline CDR1 reads SGHRS; CDR2 reads YFSETQ. The trim removed 4 bases at V and 4 bases at J, leaving 4 bases unmatched. This CDR3 has 13 amino acids. The CDR3 DNA follows: TGCGCCAGCAGCCAAACAGGGGTAGAGACCCAGTACTTC. Its protein product is CASSQTGVETQYF.

This chain connects TRBV24-1 to TRBJ1-1; D remains unclear. Trimming took 2 bases from V and 4 from J, leaving 7 bases between them. Looked up from germline, CDR1 is KGHDR and CDR2 is SFDVKD. The CDR3 loop spans 13 amino acids. The CDR3 loop is CATSDSSVTEAFF. Written as DNA, the CDR3 is TGTGCCACCAGTGATTCCTCTGTCACTGAAGCTTTCTTT.

In this sample, this clonotype is medium-sized. The chain carries TRBV12-3 or TRBV12-4 and TRBJ1-1; 10 positions agree with TRBD1. V was clipped by 6 bases and J by 4 bases; unmatched bases: 8. This CDR3 comprises 15 residues. Here the CDR3 reads CASSRPGQGTTEAFF. CDR3 bases: TGTGCCAGCAGCAGACCGGGACAGGGGACCACTGAAGCTTTCTTT.

This clonotype showed up many times. V gene TRBV12-3 or TRBV12-4 combines with J gene TRBJ1-1; 12 bases are a match to TRBD1. Trimming took 3 bases from V and 1 from J; bases not matched to a gene: 3. The CDR3 length is 16 residues. The CDR3 reads CASSFRDRGRNTEAFF. Written as DNA, the CDR3 is TGTGCCAGCAGTTTCCGGGACAGGGGGCGGAACACTGAAGCTTTCTTT.

This clonotype was seen only a few times. The chain employs TRBV4-2 and TRBJ1-6, with 7 bases fitting TRBD1. The V segment lost 0 bases and the J segment 9 bases; nucleotides outside the gene matches: 11. The CDR3 is 17 residues long. Germline CDR1 reads LGHNA; CDR2 reads YNFKEQ. The CDR3 DNA sequence: TGTGCCAGCAGCCAAGACCCCCCTGGACAGGCGCGTTCACCCCTCCACTTT. This sequence encodes CASSQDPPGQARSPLHF.

This clonotype was found many times. One end of the junction varies from germline; a read error may be responsible. The CDR3 protein is CASSEPRRTSTDTQYF. The CDR3 DNA follows: TGTGCCAGCAGCGAACCCCGTAGGACTAGCACGGATACGCAGTATTTT. This chain joins TRBV7-8 and TRBJ2-3, with 8 bases that match TRBD2. The CDR3 consists of 16 residues. The germline V gene encodes CDR1 SGHVS and CDR2 FQNEAQ.

This clonotype was counted at least ten times. V gene TRBV15 combines with J gene TRBJ2-1; TRBD2 is a possible D gene (6 bases). The CDR3 extends over 19 amino acids. Germline lookup yields CDR1 LNHNV and CDR2 YYDKDF (reference sequence). V lost 0 bases to trimming and J lost 6 bases, with 24 bases between them. CDR3 nucleotide sequence: TGTGCCACCAGCAGAGAACCCCCGTTTTTACTCGCGGGACGCAATGAGCAGTTCTTC. Translation gives CATSREPPFLLAGRNEQFF.

This clonotype has more than one count but fewer than ten. J is TRBJ1-1 and V is TRBV5-1, with D tentatively TRBD1 (6 bases). This CDR3 is 13 amino acids long. Trimming took off 4 bases at V and 5 bases at J, with 12 bases between the two ends. Germline-derived CDR1 and CDR2 are SGHRS and YFSETQ. The CDR3 sequence is CASSQDSGTEAFF. CDR3 in DNA: TGCGCCAGCAGCCAGGACAGCGGGACTGAAGCTTTCTTT.

The genes are TRBV18 and TRBJ1-5, with TRBD1 as a possible D gene (5 bases). The V and J ends lost 2 bases and 0 bases respectively, with 5 bases between them. The CDR3 extends over 14 amino acids. Germline V gene sequence: CDR1 KGHSH, CDR2 LQKENI. Here the CDR3 DNA reads TGTGCCAGCTCACCAGGACATAGCAATCAGCCCCAGCATTTT. This encodes CASSPGHSNQPQHF.